One sample yielded the 26 T cell receptor beta chains listed below, sequenced in a study of CD8+ T cells in alopecia areata. Extracted from the samples, RNA was reverse transcribed into cDNA to serve as the sequencing template. Here immunoSEQ multiplex PCR was the method, and the copy in TCRdb shows in-frame clones only, minus some. Among about 180,000 clones, 63% were seen once, and the ten largest hold over 1.5%. Sequences were derived from CD4+ T cells sorted from blood, sampled at week 0. The receptors were sampled from a human donor with alopecia areata.

V gene TRBV7-8 combines with J gene TRBJ2-6; tentatively, D is TRBD1 (7 bases). Germline V CDR1 and CDR2: SGHVS, FQNEAQ. This CDR3 is built from 18 residues. Trimming pared 2 bases from V and 0 bases from J, leaving 14 bases between. CDR3 in amino acids: CASSLWAGQPSGANVLTF. The CDR3 DNA reads as TGTGCCAGCAGCTTATGGGCGGGACAGCCCTCTGGGGCCAACGTCCTGACTTTC.

The CDR3: CASSLERQLGYGYTF. The CDR3 DNA follows: TGCGCCAGCAGCTTAGAAAGACAGCTTGGCTATGGCTACACCTTC. This chain connects TRBV5-1 to TRBJ1-2, with D perhaps TRBD1 (5 bases). CDR3 length equals 15 residues. Germline-derived CDR1 and CDR2 are SGHRS and YFSETQ. Trimming left V 2 bases short and J 4 bases short, with 15 bases between. The full variable domain, rest sourced from reference TRBV5-1 and TRBJ1-2, is KAGVTQTPRYLIKTRGQQVTLSCSPISGHRSVSWYQQTPGQGLQFLFEYFSETQRNKGNFPGRFSGRQFSNSRSEMNVSTLELGDSALYLCASSLERQLGYGYTFGSGTRLTVV.

This chain joins TRBV10-3 and TRBJ2-7, with a tentative D call TRBD2 (5 bases). The CDR3 has 15 amino acids. Germline CDR1 and CDR2: ENHRY and SYGVKD. The ends were cut back, 4 bases at V and 1 base at J, with 14 bases in the middle. Written as DNA, the CDR3 is TGTGCCATCAGTGGGGGAAGCGGCCTTTCCTACGAGCAGTACTTC. Translation: CAISGGSGLSYEQYF.

The rearrangement uses TRBV4-1 and TRBJ1-6, with 10 bases that match TRBD1. The CDR3 is 14 residues long. V was clipped by 3 bases and J by 7 bases; unmatched bases: 0. Germline assignment: CDR1 MGHRA and CDR2 YSYEKL. CDR3 DNA sequence: TGCGCCAGCAGCCAGGGACAGGGGAATTCACCCCTCCACTTT. Protein sequence: CASSQGQGNSPLHF.

This clone is a singleton in its sample. This chain links TRBV10-3 with TRBJ1-1; D gene ambiguous. The CDR3 covers 11 residues. The V gene's germline CDR1 is ENHRY and CDR2 SYGVKD. Trimming left V 4 bases short and J 5 bases short, with 5 bases between. The CDR3 DNA is TGTGCCATCAGTGGGAGGACTGAAGCTTTCTTT. Protein: CAISGRTEAFF.

The chain couples TRBV5-8 to TRBJ2-5, with D possibly called TRBD1 or TRBD2 (5 bases each). Trimming shortened V by 4 bases and J by 1 base, and 17 bases separated the two germline ends. CDR1 is SGHTS and CDR2 is YDEGEE in the germline V gene. This CDR3 is built from 16 residues. The CDR3 spells CASSGPGRTTQETQYF. CDR3 nucleotides: TGTGCCAGCAGCGGACCGGGACGGACCACCCAAGAGACCCAGTACTTC.

The V gene is TRBV27, the J gene TRBJ2-4; 10 bases line up with TRBD1. V dropped 3 bases and J dropped 1; count of bases not matched to a gene: 15. CDR1 is MNHEY, CDR2 SMNVEV, per germline (reference sequence). The CDR3 contains 20 residues. The CDR3: CASSFRPGIGTGAAKNIQYF. In DNA, the CDR3 is TGTGCCAGCAGTTTCCGACCTGGGATCGGGACAGGGGCGGCCAAAAACATTCAGTACTTC.

The chain employs TRBV14 and TRBJ2-3; 7 bases line up with TRBD1. Germline-derived CDR1 and CDR2 are SGHDN and FVKESK. Trimming at V came to 4 bases and at J to 5 bases, leaving 15 bases not matched to a gene. This CDR3 has 17 residues. The DNA for the CDR3 is TGTGCCAGCAGCCCGTCGACAGGGTTGGTACACGTAGATACGCAGTATTTT. Its protein product is CASSPSTGLVHVDTQYF.

This chain connects TRBV29-1 to TRBJ1-1, with a tentative D call TRBD1 (6 bases). Trimming removed 5 bases at V and 3 bases at J, with 13 bases between. Germline assignment: CDR1 SQVTM and CDR2 ANQGSEA. The CDR3 has 13 residues. The CDR3 DNA reads TGCAGCGTTCGACAGGTCCTCTACACTGAAGCTTTCTTT. This encodes CSVRQVLYTEAFF.

This clone was seen more than once but under ten times. This rearrangement joins TRBV4-3 to TRBJ1-4, with D unclear. Germline V gene sequence: CDR1 LGHNA, CDR2 YSLEER. V shed 1 base and J shed 8 bases, with 17 bases lying between them. The CDR3 covers 16 residues. The CDR3 DNA reads TGCGCCAGCAGCCAAGGGGGTCCGACGGTTCGGGAAAAACTGTTTTTT. Its translation: CASSQGGPTVREKLFF.

This clone was seen just once. This chain connects TRBV11-2 to TRBJ2-2; D is uncertain. CDR3 length: 11 residues. V shed 2 bases and J shed 5 bases, with 0 bases lying between them. Germline loops: CDR1 SGHAT, CDR2 FQNNGV. CDR3: CASSLTGELFF. In DNA form, the CDR3 reads TGTGCCAGCAGCTTAACCGGGGAGCTGTTTTTT.

This clone has at least ten counts. The chain has TRBV18 and TRBJ2-7, with D unresolved. V shed 2 bases and J shed 3 bases, with 8 bases lying between them. This CDR3 spans 13 amino acids. CDR1 is KGHSH and CDR2 is LQKENI in the germline V gene. CDR3 nucleotides: TGTGCCAGCTCACCAGAGACCTACTACGAGCAGTACTTC. Amino acids: CASSPETYYEQYF.

V gene TRBV25-1 combines with J gene TRBJ1-1; D is perhaps TRBD1 (6 bases). Trimming shortened V by 4 bases and J by 0 bases, and 9 bases separated the two germline ends. Germline V gene data show CDR1 as MGHDK and CDR2 as SYGVNS. The CDR3 has 14 amino acids. The CDR3 DNA reads TGTGCCAGCAGTGCGGGACACATGAACACTGAAGCTTTCTTT. This translates into CASSAGHMNTEAFF.

In its sample, this clone was seen a few times. The chain couples TRBV12-5 to TRBJ1-4; D may be TRBD1 (6 bases). This CDR3 has 13 amino acids. CDR1 and CDR2 from the germline V gene are LGHNT and FRNRAP. Trimming took off 8 bases at V and 4 bases at J, with 11 bases between the two ends. The CDR3 is CASNRDNNEKLFF. Written as DNA, the CDR3 is TGTGCTAGTAACAGGGACAATAATGAAAAACTGTTTTTT.

CDR3 coding DNA: TGTGCCAGCAGCCAAGATCCCCCCGGCGGGGGAGGGGTGAATGAGCAGTTCTTC. It yields the protein CASSQDPPGGGGVNEQFF. V is TRBV4-2 and J is TRBJ2-1, with 7 bases lining up with TRBD2. The CDR3 is 18 amino acids. After removal of 0 bases from V and 7 bases from J, the junction contained 15 bases not matched to a gene. Germline V CDR1 and CDR2: LGHNA, YNFKEQ.

V gene TRBV28 combines with J gene TRBJ2-7; 7 positions agree with TRBD1. The CDR3 sequence is 14 residues long. Germline loops: CDR1 MDHEN, CDR2 SYDVKM. V trimming: 8 bases; J trimming: 3 bases; junction bases outside the gene matches: 10. The CDR3 nucleotides are TGTGCCAGCCTCACGCCGGGACAGAACTACGAGCAGTACTTC. It codes for CASLTPGQNYEQYF.

The chain couples TRBV30 to TRBJ2-2; 9 bases agree with TRBD1. This CDR3 contains 13 residues. Looked up from germline, CDR1 is GTSNPN and CDR2 is SVGIG (reference sequence). Losses at the gene ends were 8 bases for V and 5 bases for J; bases not matched to a gene: 6. The CDR3: CARRTGVTGELFF. CDR3 coding DNA: TGTGCCCGCCGGACAGGGGTTACCGGGGAGCTGTTTTTT.

The V call is TRBV29-1, the J call TRBJ2-3; perhaps TRBD1 as D (6 bases). Trimming took 5 bases from V and 2 from J, leaving 11 bases between them. The CDR3 runs to 13 residues. Germline lookup yields CDR1 SQVTM and CDR2 ANQGSEA. This chain's CDR3 is CSVPGQVTDTQYF. Written as DNA, the CDR3 is TGCAGCGTTCCGGGACAAGTCACAGATACGCAGTATTTT.

With respect to this clone: The junction departs from the called germline gene at one end, perhaps through a read error. The chain carries TRBV2 and TRBJ1-4; 7 positions agree with TRBD1. Per germline, CDR1 SNHLY and CDR2 FYNNEI. CDR3 length: 12 residues. CDR3: CASSLVQGSALF. Here the CDR3 DNA reads TGTGCCAGCAGCCTAGTACAGGGGTCGGCCCTCTTT.

This chain links TRBV2 with TRBJ2-5; D might be TRBD1 (5 bases). This CDR3 comprises 14 residues. The V and J ends lost 8 bases and 5 bases respectively, with 18 bases between them. CDR1 is SNHLY and CDR2 is FYNNEI in the germline V gene. The DNA of the CDR3 is TGTGCCAGCGAAGGGGTGACTGGGCGGGAGACCCAGTACTTC. Encoded protein: CASEGVTGRETQYF.

The chain joins TRBV2 to TRBJ1-2; the D is unclear. The CDR3 loop spans 14 amino acids. Germline V gives CDR1 SNHLY, CDR2 FYNNEI. The V gene lost 0 bases and the J gene lost 4 bases, with 9 bases spanning the gap. CDR3 DNA: TGTGCCAGCAGTGAAGCGAACGGGATCTATGGCTACACCTTC. Encoded protein: CASSEANGIYGYTF.

A note on this clone: The same CDR3 arises from other DNA sequences in this sample as well. The chain joins TRBV5-1 to TRBJ1-2; 7 nucleotides agree with TRBD1. The CDR3 covers 13 residues. Trimming cost V 4 bases and J 6 bases; bases outside gene matches: 6. Looked up from germline, CDR1 is SGHRS and CDR2 is YFSETQ. Here the CDR3 reads CASSTGTGDGYTF. CDR3 DNA: TGCGCCAGCAGCACAGGTACAGGGGATGGCTACACCTTC. The full variable domain, its missing parts supplied by reference TRBV5-1 and TRBJ1-2, is KAGVTQTPRYLIKTRGQQVTLSCSPISGHRSVSWYQQTPGQGLQFLFEYFSETQRNKGNFPGRFSGRQFSNSRSEMNVSTLELGDSALYLCASSTGTGDGYTFGSGTRLTVV.

This clone was recorded once. The V gene is TRBV25-1, the J gene TRBJ2-5, with D possibly called TRBD1 or TRBD2 (6 bases each). The germline V gene encodes CDR1 MGHDK and CDR2 SYGVNS. The CDR3 spans 16 residues. V dropped 6 bases and J dropped 5 bases, with 22 bases sitting between them. DNA of the CDR3: TGTGCCAGCAGCAACCTCGGGGGCACGGATGGGGAGACCCAGTACTTC. This gives the protein CASSNLGGTDGETQYF. The whole variable domain, filled in from reference TRBV25-1 and TRBJ2-5, reads EADIYQTPRYLVIGTGKKITLECSQTMGHDKMYWYQQDPGMELHLIHYSYGVNSTEKGDLSSESTVSRIRTEHFPLTLESARPSHTSQYLCASSNLGGTDGETQYFGPGTRLLVL.

This chain uses TRBV10-3 with TRBJ1-2, with D possibly TRBD1 on 5 matching bases. Germline loops: CDR1 ENHRY, CDR2 SYGVKD. V was shortened by 4 bases and J by 7 bases, with 16 bases between the two germline ends. The CDR3 covers 14 residues. CDR3 sequence: CAISVVVRGAGYTF. The CDR3 DNA is TGTGCCATCAGTGTTGTGGTCAGAGGGGCTGGCTACACCTTC.

The chain has TRBV29-1 and TRBJ2-1; 12 nucleotides line up with TRBD2. Germline V gene data show CDR1 as SQVTM and CDR2 as ANQGSEA. V gave up 6 bases and J gave up 3 bases; unmatched junction bases: 6. The CDR3 consists of 15 residues. The CDR3 nucleotides read TGCAGCGTCAAATTGACTAGCGGGGGCTACAATGAGCAGTTCTTC. As protein: CSVKLTSGGYNEQFF.

This chain connects TRBV29-1 to TRBJ1-2, with D tentatively TRBD1 (5 bases). CDR3 length: 14 residues. V dropped 7 bases and J dropped 4 bases, with 19 bases sitting between them. Per the germline V gene, CDR1 is SQVTM and CDR2 is ANQGSEA. The CDR3 nucleotides read TGCAGCGGAGATACAGGTAGTGGGCTCTATGGCTACACCTTC. It specifies CSGDTGSGLYGYTF. The full variable domain, completed using reference TRBV29-1 and TRBJ1-2, is SAVISQKPSRDICQRGTSLTIQCQVDSQVTMMFWYRQQPGQSLTLIATANQGSEATYESGFVIDKFPISRPNLTFSTLTVSNMSPEDSSIYLCSGDTGSGLYGYTFGSGTRLTVV.